This T cell receptor beta chain originates from a study of T-cell memory formation after mild COVID-19 (dated by TCRdb to the early 2020s). Study-wide context: TCR sequence clusters from the two donors were found to be largely donor specific. In two donors, T-cell clones that expanded and contracted after mild COVID-19 were tracked by sequencing TCRalpha and TCRbeta repertoires over time. Two young, previously healthy adult volunteers made up the cohort, one male and one female.

PBMCs were isolated by Ficoll-Paque density gradient centrifugation. General findings and caveats noted by the study authors: Only two mild cases were covered in the study, and larger cohorts including severe cases with pre-infection samples were considered necessary. Balanced CD4/CD8 phenotypes were observed for clones contracting from day 15 to 85, whereas a bias towards CD4+ was observed for a second wave of clones expanding from day 15 to 37. Some responding clones were detected in pre-infection memory, suggesting pre-existing cross-reactive memory T cells joined the SARS-CoV-2 response. SARS-CoV-2 specificity was not confirmed for the second-wave clones peaking on day 37. Contracting CD4+ clones turned up mainly in the CM and EM memory subsets, whereas EMRA was where CD8+ clones were enriched.

These reads were obtained on an Illumina NovaSeq 6000. TCRalpha and TCRbeta cDNA libraries were built by 5'RACE with constant-segment primers, adding sample barcodes and unique molecular identifiers. Trizol reagent was used to extract RNA from every sample. The libraries were amplified in two PCR steps, and the second step added a second sample barcode and Illumina TruSeq adapters. Libraries were sequenced on an Illumina NovaSeq with 2 x 150 bp paired-end reads. As for how the authors treated the data: Reads were demultiplexed and collapsed into UMI-guided consensus sequences with migec v1.2.7. Using mixcr v2.1.11, UMI consensuses were aligned to TRA and TRB V and J templates and then assembled into clonotypes. A clonotype was counted as expanded or contracted only when both edgeR and NoisET called the clonotype significant, with the noise models trained on biological replicates. For edgeR calls, a false discovery rate-adjusted p below 0.01 and a log2 fold-change threshold of 1 were applied. As an exploratory analysis of dynamics, PCA with hierarchical clustering was applied to max-normalized trajectories of the 1000 most abundant clonotypes. The CD4 or CD8 phenotype of responding clones was assigned using the separately sequenced CD4+ and CD8+ repertoires. TCRdb passed the public sequencing reads through fastp at Q25 and MiXCR, retaining productive beta sequences. Rows are unified per CDR3 protein, each entry keeping the most common DNA and genes. The V and J calls here are based on TCRdb, not the publication. In this sample the table shows 300,000 to 400,000 distinct CDR3 sequences, 25% to 30% of which occur a single time. Together, the top ten hold about 14% of the sample.

This clonotype was seen a handful of times. Its antigen is not yet known. No qualities accompany the bases; no much larger clone lies one base away. Looking up the germline V gene yields CDR1 SGDLS and CDR2 YYNGEE. For this chain, trimming is 4 bases at the V end and 7 bases at the J end, and the number of junction bases without a gene match is 6. The CDR3, cysteine through phenylalanine, is 13 amino acids long. The retained sequence is limited to the CDR3, 39 bases, with the frame set at the first base. Sequencing was performed on PBMCs or a T cell subset sorted from them (not recorded which). This sequence originates from an adult woman who had mild COVID-19 (a few samples of this study predate the infection). The sample titles of this study are shuffled in the database, so cell type and time point are left out; the donor was told from shared clones. The V and J genes are TRBV9 and TRBJ2-7; 9 nucleotides in the junction match TRBD1. The DNA reads as follows: TGTGCCAGCAGCCCCGGGACAGGGTTAGAGCAGTACTTC. It encodes CASSPGTGLEQYF. The variable domain in full, with residues beyond the CDR3 obtained from the reference TRBV9 and TRBJ2-7 genes, is DSGVTQTPKHLITATGQRVTLRCSPRSGDLSVYWYQQSLDQGLQFLIQYYNGEERAKGNILERFSAQQFPDLHSELNLSSLELGDSALYFCASSPGTGLEQYFGPGTRLTVT.